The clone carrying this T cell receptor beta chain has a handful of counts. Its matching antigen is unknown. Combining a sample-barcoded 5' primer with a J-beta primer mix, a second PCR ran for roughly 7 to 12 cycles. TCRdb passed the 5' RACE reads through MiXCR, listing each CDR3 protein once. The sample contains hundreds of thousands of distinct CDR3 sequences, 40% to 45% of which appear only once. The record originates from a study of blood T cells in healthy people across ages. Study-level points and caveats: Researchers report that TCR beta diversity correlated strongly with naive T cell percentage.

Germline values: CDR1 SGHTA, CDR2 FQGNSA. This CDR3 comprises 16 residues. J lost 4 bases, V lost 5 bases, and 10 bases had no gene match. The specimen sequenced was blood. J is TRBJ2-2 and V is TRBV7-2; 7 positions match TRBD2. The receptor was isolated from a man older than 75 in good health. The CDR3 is CASSRSGGGTTGELFF. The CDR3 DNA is TGTGCCAGCAGCCGTTCTGGGGGAGGGACCACCGGGGAGCTGTTTTTT.